There are a few counts of the clone carrying this T cell receptor beta chain. Antigen specificity is unknown. For TCRbeta, the library was prepared with unique molecular identifiers. TCRdb re-called the PCR reads through MiXCR, storing one row per CDR3 protein. The table records more than 200,000 distinct CDR3 sequences, about 24% of them present only once. The data stem from a study of T-cell reconstitution after alpha-beta-depleted transplantation in children. Losses at the gene ends were 5 bases for V and 4 bases for J; bases not matched to a gene: 8. The CDR3 spans 16 residues. Notes on the study in general: High day-60 TCRbeta diversity in some patients came from surviving recipient T cells and thymic progenitors.

This receptor was obtained from a female patient aged 2 to 10 who had a stem cell transplant for congenital amegakaryocytic thrombocytopenia, so the T cells may come from the graft donor. The sequences come from PBMCs, mostly from graft donor cells, collected 360 days after TCRalphabeta/CD19-depleted stem cell transplant. V and J are TRBV12-3 or TRBV12-4 and TRBJ2-1; 10 bases are a match to TRBD2. CDR3 in amino acids: CASSPGLASGYNEQFF. The CDR3, as DNA: TGTGCCAGCAGTCCGGGACTAGCGTCTGGATACAATGAGCAGTTCTTC.